The clone carrying this TCR beta chain has only a few counts. Each CDR3 protein gets one entry after TCRdb re-called the RT-PCR reads with MiXCR. The table records about a million distinct CDR3 sequences, approximately 19% of them present only once. The record originates from a study of patients and donors after allogeneic stem cell transplantation. The CDR3 loop spans 16 amino acids. The J segment lost 5 bases and the V segment lost 1 base, leaving 10 bases of the junction unmatched. In germline, CDR1 is SQVTM, CDR2 ANQGSEA. The sample was blood, either unsorted or a sorted T cell fraction (not recorded which). The genes are TRBV29-1 and TRBJ2-1; 8 positions agree with TRBD2. This receptor was taken from a human donor who was either an allogeneic HSCT recipient or a stem cell or donor lymphocyte infusion donor (not recorded which). It is not recorded whose cells these are; they may come from a transplant donor. CDR3 sequence: CSVEGAGVRVDNEQFF. The CDR3 DNA is TGCAGCGTTGAAGGAGCGGGAGTAAGGGTAGACAATGAGCAGTTCTTC.